These T cell receptor beta chains were read from a single sample in a study of T cell changes during pregnancy in multiple sclerosis. Libraries were prepared by immunoSEQ multiplex PCR; TCRdb keeps only in-frame clonotypes and omits some of them. The sample carries 25,000 to 30,000 clones, just over 90% recorded once. The sequencing here drew on CD8+ T cells from peripheral blood mononuclear cells, taken before pregnancy. Source of these receptors: a female donor with multiple sclerosis, enrolled in a pregnancy study. Each CDR3 is given with its conserved first and last residue. A D gene is named only where the DNA matches it firmly. Only part of the rows carry a size: once, few, many, or a class if the clone is expanded.

CDR3 DNA: TGTGCCAGCAACCCCGGAGGTTATGAAAAACTGTTTTTT; CDR3 protein: CASNPGGYEKLFF; V gene: TRBV9; J gene: TRBJ1-4; clone size: .; D gene: .
CDR3 DNA: TGTGCCAGCAGGGCATTCGGGGAGGCCACTGAAGCTTTCTTT; CDR3 protein: CASRAFGEATEAFF; V gene: TRBV7-3; J gene: TRBJ1-1; clone size: .; D gene: .
CDR3 DNA: TGTGCCAGCTACCCAGGGGGGAACACTGAAGCTTTCTTT; CDR3 protein: CASYPGGNTEAFF; V gene: TRBV2; J gene: TRBJ1-1; clone size: .; D gene: TRBD1
CDR3 DNA: TGTGCCAGCAGCTTAACGGGAGAATACAATGAGCAGTTCTTC; CDR3 protein: CASSLTGEYNEQFF; V gene: TRBV11-2; J gene: TRBJ2-1; clone size: .; D gene: .
CDR3 DNA: TGTGCCGTCGGTAGGAGCTCCTACAATGAGCAGTTCTTC; CDR3 protein: CAVGRSSYNEQFF; V gene: TRBV6-1; J gene: TRBJ2-1; clone size: .; D gene: .
CDR3 DNA: TGTGCCAGCAGCGCGGGACTAGCGGATTACGAGCAGTACTTC; CDR3 protein: CASSAGLADYEQYF; V gene: TRBV9; J gene: TRBJ2-7; clone size: .; D gene: TRBD2
CDR3 DNA: TGTGCCAGCAGCTTTATAACTAATGAAAAACTGTTTTTT; CDR3 protein: CASSFITNEKLFF; V gene: TRBV7-9; J gene: TRBJ1-4; clone size: few; D gene: .
CDR3 DNA: TGTGCCAGCAGCTTAGCGAACCGGTATGGCTACACCTTC; CDR3 protein: CASSLANRYGYTF; V gene: TRBV7-8; J gene: TRBJ1-2; clone size: .; D gene: .
CDR3 DNA: TGTGCCAGCAGTTTATATCCCGGGGGACTAGCTCTCCCTCGACCAAACAATGAGCAGTTCTTC; CDR3 protein: CASSLYPGGLALPRPNNEQFF; V gene: TRBV28; J gene: TRBJ2-1; clone size: .; D gene: TRBD2
CDR3 DNA: TGCAGCGTTGTGGCAGGGGAGGGCTACACCTTC; CDR3 protein: CSVVAGEGYTF; V gene: TRBV29-1; J gene: TRBJ1-2; clone size: .; D gene: .
CDR3 DNA: TGTGCCAGCAGCTGGCGGGAGGCCACCTACAATGAGCAGTTCTTC; CDR3 protein: CASSWREATYNEQFF; V gene: TRBV5-4; J gene: TRBJ2-1; clone size: .; D gene: TRBD2
CDR3 DNA: TGTGCCTGGAGTGTGGGGGCTAGCGGGAGGGCCTACCAAGAGACCCAGTACTTC; CDR3 protein: CAWSVGASGRAYQETQYF; V gene: TRBV30; J gene: TRBJ2-5; clone size: .; D gene: TRBD2
CDR3 DNA: TGTGCCAGCAGCCCCACAGCGGGGTACAATGAGCAGTTCTTC; CDR3 protein: CASSPTAGYNEQFF; V gene: TRBV5-6; J gene: TRBJ2-1; clone size: .; D gene: TRBD2